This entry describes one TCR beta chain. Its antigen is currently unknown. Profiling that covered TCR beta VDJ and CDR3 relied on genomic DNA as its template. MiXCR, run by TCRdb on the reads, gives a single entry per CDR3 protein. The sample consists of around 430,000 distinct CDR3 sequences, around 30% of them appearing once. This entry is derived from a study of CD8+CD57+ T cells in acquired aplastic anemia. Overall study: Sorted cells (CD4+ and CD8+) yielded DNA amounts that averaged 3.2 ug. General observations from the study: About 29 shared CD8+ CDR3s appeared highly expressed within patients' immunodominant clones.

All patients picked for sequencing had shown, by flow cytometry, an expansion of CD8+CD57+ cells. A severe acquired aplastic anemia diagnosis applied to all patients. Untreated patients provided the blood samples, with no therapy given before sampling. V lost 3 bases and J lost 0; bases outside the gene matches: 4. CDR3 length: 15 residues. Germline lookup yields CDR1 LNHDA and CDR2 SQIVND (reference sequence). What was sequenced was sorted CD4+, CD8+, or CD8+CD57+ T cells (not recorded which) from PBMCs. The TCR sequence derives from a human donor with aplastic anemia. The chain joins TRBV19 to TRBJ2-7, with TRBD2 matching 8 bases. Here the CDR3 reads CASSIAGGDSYEQYF. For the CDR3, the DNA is TGTGCCAGTAGTATTGCGGGGGGAGACTCCTACGAGCAGTACTTC.